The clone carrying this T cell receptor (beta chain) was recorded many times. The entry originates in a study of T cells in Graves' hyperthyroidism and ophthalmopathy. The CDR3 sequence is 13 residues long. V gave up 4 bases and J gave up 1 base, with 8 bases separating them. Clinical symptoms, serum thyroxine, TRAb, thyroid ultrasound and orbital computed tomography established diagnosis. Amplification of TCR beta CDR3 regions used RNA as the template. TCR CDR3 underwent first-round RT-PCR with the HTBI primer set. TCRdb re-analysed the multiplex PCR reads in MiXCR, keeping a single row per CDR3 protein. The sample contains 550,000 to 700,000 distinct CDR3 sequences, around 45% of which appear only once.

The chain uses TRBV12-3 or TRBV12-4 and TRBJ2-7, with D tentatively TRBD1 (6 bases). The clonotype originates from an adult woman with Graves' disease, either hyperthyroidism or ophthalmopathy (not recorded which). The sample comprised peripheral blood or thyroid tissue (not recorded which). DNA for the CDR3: TGTGCCAGCAGTTATACAGGGTCCTACGAGCAGTACTTC. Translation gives CASSYTGSYEQYF.